A selection of T cell receptor beta chains follows, all from one sample in a study of control samples from healthy donors and cancer patients. Here immunoSEQ multiplex PCR was the method, and the copy in TCRdb shows in-frame clones only, minus some. The profile shows roughly 130,000 clones, roughly 89% of them singletons. The sample was blood. All receptors come from a man aged 25 to 40 in good health. Both conserved end residues are trimmed from each CDR3. D genes are given only for firm matches.

v_call: TRBV27; j_call: TRBJ1-2; d_call: TRBD1; cdr3_aa: ASSLSGQDHAVYGYT
v_call: TRBV3-1/TRBV3-2; j_call: TRBJ1-2; d_call: -; cdr3_aa: ARTHLYGYT
v_call: TRBV19; j_call: TRBJ2-5; d_call: -; cdr3_aa: ASSIDGAGDQETQY
v_call: TRBV5-4; j_call: TRBJ1-1; d_call: -; cdr3_aa: ASSLVPRRGNTEAF
v_call: TRBV9; j_call: TRBJ1-2; d_call: TRBD1; cdr3_aa: ASSPSDRGSYGYT
v_call: TRBV5-1; j_call: TRBJ2-6; d_call: TRBD1; cdr3_aa: ASSTTGVGANVLT
v_call: TRBV10-3; j_call: TRBJ2-7; d_call: TRBD2; cdr3_aa: AISESTSGRYEQY
v_call: TRBV6-5; j_call: TRBJ2-7; d_call: -; cdr3_aa: ASRGLPPTYEQY
v_call: TRBV7-2; j_call: TRBJ1-2; d_call: -; cdr3_aa: ASSPKAGAYGYT
v_call: TRBV5-6; j_call: TRBJ2-5; d_call: TRBD1; cdr3_aa: ASSRLQGAGETQY
v_call: TRBV28; j_call: TRBJ2-7; d_call: TRBD2; cdr3_aa: ASSAPSGRRYEQY